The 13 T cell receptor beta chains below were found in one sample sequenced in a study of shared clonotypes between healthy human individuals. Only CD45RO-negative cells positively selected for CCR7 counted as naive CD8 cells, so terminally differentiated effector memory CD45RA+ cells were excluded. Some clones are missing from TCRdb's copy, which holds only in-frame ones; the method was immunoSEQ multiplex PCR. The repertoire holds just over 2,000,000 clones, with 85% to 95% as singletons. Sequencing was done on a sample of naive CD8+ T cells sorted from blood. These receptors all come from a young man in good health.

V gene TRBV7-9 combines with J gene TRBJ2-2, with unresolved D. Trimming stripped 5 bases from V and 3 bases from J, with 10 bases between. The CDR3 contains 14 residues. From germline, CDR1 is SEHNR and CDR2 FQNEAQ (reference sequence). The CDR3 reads CASSRYSYTGELFF. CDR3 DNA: TGTGCCAGCAGCCGCTACAGTTACACCGGGGAGCTGTTTTTT. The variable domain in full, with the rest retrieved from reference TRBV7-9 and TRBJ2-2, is DTGVSQNPRHKITKRGQNVTFRCDPISEHNRLYWYRQTLGQGPEFLTYFQNEAQLEKSRLLSDRFSAERPKGSFSTLEIQRTEQGDSAMYLCASSRYSYTGELFFGEGSRLTVL.

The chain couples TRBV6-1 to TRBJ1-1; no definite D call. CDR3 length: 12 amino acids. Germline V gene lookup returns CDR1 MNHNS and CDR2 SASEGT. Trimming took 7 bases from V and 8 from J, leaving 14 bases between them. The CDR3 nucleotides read TGTGCCAGCACCGCGGTCCCCGCAGAAGCTTTCTTT. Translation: CASTAVPAEAFF.

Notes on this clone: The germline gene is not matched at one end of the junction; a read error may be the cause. The chain's CDR3 is CAVSDSPDYGYTF. CDR3 coding DNA: TGTGCCGTCAGTGATAGTCCAGACTATGGCTACACCTTC. The V call is TRBV10-3, the J call TRBJ1-2; D ambiguous. Germline CDR1 is ENHRY and CDR2 is SYGVKD. This CDR3 comprises 13 residues.

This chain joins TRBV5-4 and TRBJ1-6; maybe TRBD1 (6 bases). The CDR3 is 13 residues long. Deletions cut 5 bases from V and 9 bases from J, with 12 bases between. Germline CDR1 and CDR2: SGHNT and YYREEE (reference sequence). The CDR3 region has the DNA TGTGCCAGCAGTTGGGGGGGGGCTTCACCCCTCCACTTT. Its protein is CASSWGGASPLHF.

Here the CDR3 DNA reads TGCGCCAGCAGCCAAGTACAGGAGTCTCAGCCCCAGCATTTT. This encodes CASSQVQESQPQHF. V usage is TRBV4-1 and J usage is TRBJ1-5; a possible D gene is TRBD1 (5 bases). The CDR3 is 14 residues long. V lost 1 base and J lost 6, with 10 bases in between. Germline assignment: CDR1 MGHRA and CDR2 YSYEKL.

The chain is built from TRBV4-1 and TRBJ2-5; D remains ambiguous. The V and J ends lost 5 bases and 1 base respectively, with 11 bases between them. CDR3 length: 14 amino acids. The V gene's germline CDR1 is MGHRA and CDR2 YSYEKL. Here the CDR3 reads CASSSRHFQETQYF. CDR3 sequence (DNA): TGCGCCAGCAGCTCCCGACACTTCCAAGAGACCCAGTACTTC.

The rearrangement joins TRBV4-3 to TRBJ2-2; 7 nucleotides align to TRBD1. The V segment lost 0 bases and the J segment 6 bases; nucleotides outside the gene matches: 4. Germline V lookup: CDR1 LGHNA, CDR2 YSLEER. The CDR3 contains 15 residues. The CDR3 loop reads CASSQETGWAGELFF. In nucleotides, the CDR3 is TGCGCCAGCAGCCAAGAGACAGGGTGGGCCGGGGAGCTGTTTTTT.

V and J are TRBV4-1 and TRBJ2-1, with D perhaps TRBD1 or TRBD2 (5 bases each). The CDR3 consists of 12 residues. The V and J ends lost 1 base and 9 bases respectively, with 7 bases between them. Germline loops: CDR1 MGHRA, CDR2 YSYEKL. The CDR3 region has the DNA TGCGCCAGCAGCCAAGGGGGGACTGAGCAGTTCTTC. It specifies CASSQGGTEQFF.

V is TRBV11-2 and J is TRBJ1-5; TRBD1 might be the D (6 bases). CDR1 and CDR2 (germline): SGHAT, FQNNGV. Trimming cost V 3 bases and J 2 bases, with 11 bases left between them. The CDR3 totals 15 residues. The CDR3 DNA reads TGTGCCAGCAGCTTTTCAGGGGAAGGCAATCAGCCCCAGCATTTT. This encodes CASSFSGEGNQPQHF.

The CDR3 coding sequence is TGTGCCAGCAGCTTAGTCACGGACTTCTCCTACAATGAGCAGTTCTTC. Translated: CASSLVTDFSYNEQFF. The chain employs TRBV13 and TRBJ2-1, with TRBD2 as a possible D gene (5 bases). The CDR3 runs to 16 residues. Trimming cost V 1 base and J 0 bases, with 10 bases left between them. Germline V CDR1 and CDR2: PRHDT, FYEKMQ (reference sequence).

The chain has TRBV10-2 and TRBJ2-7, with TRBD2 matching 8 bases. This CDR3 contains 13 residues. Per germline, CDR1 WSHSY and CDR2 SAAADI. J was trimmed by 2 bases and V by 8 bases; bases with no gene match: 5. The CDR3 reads CASLGGGAYEQYF. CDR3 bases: TGCGCCAGCCTCGGGGGGGGCGCCTACGAGCAGTACTTC.

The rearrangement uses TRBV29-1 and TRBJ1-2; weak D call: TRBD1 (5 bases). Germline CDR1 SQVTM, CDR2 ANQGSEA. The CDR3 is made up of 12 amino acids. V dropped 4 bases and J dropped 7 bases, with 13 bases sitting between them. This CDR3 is CSVGEGQGGYTF. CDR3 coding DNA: TGCAGCGTTGGGGAGGGCCAGGGTGGCTACACCTTC.

CDR3 nucleotides: TGTGCCAGCAGTTTATCGCATTACGATGACTATGGCTACACCTTC. This gives the protein CASSLSHYDDYGYTF. The chain joins TRBV27 to TRBJ1-2; D call uncertain. This CDR3 is 15 amino acids long. V shed 0 bases and J shed 3 bases, with 11 bases lying between them. Germline V gene data show CDR1 as MNHEY and CDR2 as SMNVEV (reference sequence).